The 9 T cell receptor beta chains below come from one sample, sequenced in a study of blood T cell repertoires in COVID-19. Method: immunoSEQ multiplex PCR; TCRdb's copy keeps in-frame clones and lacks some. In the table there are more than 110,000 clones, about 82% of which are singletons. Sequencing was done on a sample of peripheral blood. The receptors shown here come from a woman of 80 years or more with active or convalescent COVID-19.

The CDR3 reads CASSRGKGNTIYF. CDR3 nucleotides: TGTGCCAGTAGCAGGGGGAAGGGAAACACCATATATTTT. The V and J genes are TRBV27 and TRBJ1-3; the match to TRBD1 covers 7 bases. The junction had 6 bases not matched to a gene; V was cut back by 9 bases and J by 4 bases. Germline CDR1 and CDR2: MNHEY and SMNVEV (reference sequence). The CDR3 is made up of 13 amino acids.

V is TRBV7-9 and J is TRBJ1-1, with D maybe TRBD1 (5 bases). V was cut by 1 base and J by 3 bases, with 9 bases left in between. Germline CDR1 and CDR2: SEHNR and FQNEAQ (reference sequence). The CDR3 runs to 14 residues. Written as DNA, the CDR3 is TGTGCCAGCAGCTTAGAAGGGGTTGACACTGAAGCTTTCTTT. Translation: CASSLEGVDTEAFF.

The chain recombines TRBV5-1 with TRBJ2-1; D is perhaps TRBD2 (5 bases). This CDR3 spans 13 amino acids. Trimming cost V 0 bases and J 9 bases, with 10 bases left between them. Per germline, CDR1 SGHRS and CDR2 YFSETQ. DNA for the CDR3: TGCGCCAGCAGCTTGGATTGGAGCGGTGAGCAGTTCTTC. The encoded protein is CASSLDWSGEQFF.

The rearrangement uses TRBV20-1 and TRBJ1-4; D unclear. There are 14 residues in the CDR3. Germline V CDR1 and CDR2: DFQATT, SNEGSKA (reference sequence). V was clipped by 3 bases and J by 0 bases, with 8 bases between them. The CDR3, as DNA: TGCAGTGCTAGTATTCGGGCAACTAATGAAAAACTGTTTTTT. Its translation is CSASIRATNEKLFF.

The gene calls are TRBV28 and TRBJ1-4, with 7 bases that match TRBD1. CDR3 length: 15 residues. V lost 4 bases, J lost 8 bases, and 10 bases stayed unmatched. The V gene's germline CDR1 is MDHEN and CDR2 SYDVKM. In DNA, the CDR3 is TGTGCCAGCAGTTCTGGTGGAGGGGGCCTCGAAAAACTGTTTTTT. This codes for CASSSGGGGLEKLFF.

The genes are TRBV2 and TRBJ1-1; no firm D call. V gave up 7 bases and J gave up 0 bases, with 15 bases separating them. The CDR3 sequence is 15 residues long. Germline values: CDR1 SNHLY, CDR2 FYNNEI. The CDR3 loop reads CASTPGRYMNTEAFF. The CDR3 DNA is TGTGCCAGCACCCCGGGTCGTTACATGAACACTGAAGCTTTCTTT.

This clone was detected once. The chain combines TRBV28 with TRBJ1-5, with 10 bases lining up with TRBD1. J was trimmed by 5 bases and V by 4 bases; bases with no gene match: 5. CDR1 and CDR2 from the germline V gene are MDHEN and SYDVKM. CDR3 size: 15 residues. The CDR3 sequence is CASSYRQGADQPQHF. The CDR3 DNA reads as TGTGCCAGCAGTTACCGACAGGGGGCTGATCAGCCCCAGCATTTT.

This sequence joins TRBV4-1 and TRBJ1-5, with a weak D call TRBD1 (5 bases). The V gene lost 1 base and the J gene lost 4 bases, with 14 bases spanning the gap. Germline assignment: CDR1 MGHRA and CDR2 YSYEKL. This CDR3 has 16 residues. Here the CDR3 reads CASSQGSGVANQPQHF. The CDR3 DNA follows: TGCGCCAGCAGCCAAGGATCGGGGGTAGCGAATCAGCCCCAGCATTTT.

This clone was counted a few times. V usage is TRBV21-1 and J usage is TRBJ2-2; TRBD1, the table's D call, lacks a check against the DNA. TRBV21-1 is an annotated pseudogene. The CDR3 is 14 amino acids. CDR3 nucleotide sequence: TGTGCCAGCAGCAAGGACAGGGACACCGGGGAGCTGTTTTTT. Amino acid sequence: CASSKDRDTGELFF.